This T cell receptor (beta chain) comes out of a study of Ad26.COV2.S vaccination and SARS-CoV-2 variants. Study outcomes and limitations: Vaccinees and placebo recipients showed similar non-spike TCR breadth.

Sample treatment: some 19 received Ad26.COV2.S at low or high dose, single or two shots; about 5 received placebo; per-sample allocation not given. At day 63 after the first vaccine or placebo injection, samples were drawn. Aged 18-55 years, donor was enrolled in Boston in the early 2020s. An Ad26 vector expressing Wuhan-strain SARS-CoV-2 spike constituted the vaccine. Method: immunoSEQ multiplex PCR; TCRdb's copy keeps in-frame clones and lacks some. The sample lists about 350,000 clones, around 89% occurring once. The CDR3 extends over 14 amino acids. V dropped 6 bases and J dropped 6 bases, with 14 bases sitting between them. From germline, CDR1 is SNHLY and CDR2 FYNNEI. Points on this clone: Antigen: not known.

The receptor comes from a person aged 18-60 years who received the Ad26.COV2.S COVID-19 vaccine or a placebo. The chain has TRBV2 and TRBJ2-2; D is unclear. This material consisted of peripheral blood, taken in a trial of Ad26.COV2.S vaccine versus placebo. The CDR3 region has the DNA TGTGCCAGCAGGCCCTATCTAGGTTCCGGGGAGCTGTTTTTT. This translates into CASRPYLGSGELFF. Complete variable domain (other parts from reference TRBV2 and TRBJ2-2): EPEVTQTPSHQVTQMGQEVILRCVPISNHLYFYWYRQILGQKVEFLVSFYNNEISEKSEIFDDQFSVERPDGSNFTLKIRSTKLEDSAMYFCASRPYLGSGELFFGEGSRLTVL.